Listed below are T cell receptor beta chains from one sample, sequenced in a study of blood T cell repertoires in COVID-19. TCRdb's copy holds only in-frame clones and misses some; the assay was immunoSEQ multiplex PCR. This sample carries approximately 170,000 clones, 90% of them seen once, and the ten largest clones take roughly a sixth. The sample consisted of peripheral blood. These receptors all come from a man in his 60s with active or convalescent COVID-19. The CDR3 runs from the conserved cysteine through the conserved F or W. A D gene is named only where the DNA matches it firmly. Clone size is not always given. Where it is, it says once, few, many or a class for expanded clones.

v_gene: TRBV11-3; abundance: .; j_gene: TRBJ2-3; d_gene: TRBD1; CDR3aa: CASSLEPGTGTDTQYF; CDR3nt: TGTGCCAGCAGCTTAGAGCCAGGGACAGGCACAGATACGCAGTATTTT
v_gene: TRBV9; abundance: .; j_gene: TRBJ2-3; d_gene: .; CDR3aa: CASSVEPYTQYF; CDR3nt: TGTGCCAGCAGCGTTGAGCCATATACGCAGTATTTT
v_gene: TRBV12-3/TRBV12-4; abundance: .; j_gene: TRBJ2-7; d_gene: TRBD2; CDR3aa: CASTRTSGYEQYF; CDR3nt: TGTGCCAGCACTCGGACTAGCGGCTACGAGCAGTACTTC
v_gene: TRBV6-6; abundance: .; j_gene: TRBJ2-7; d_gene: .; CDR3aa: CASSYARGYEQYF; CDR3nt: TGTGCCAGCAGTTACGCCAGGGGCTACGAGCAGTACTTC
v_gene: TRBV2; abundance: .; j_gene: TRBJ2-7; d_gene: .; CDR3aa: CASSNQREGGQYF; CDR3nt: TGTGCCAGCAGTAATCAGAGAGAGGGTGGGCAGTACTTC
v_gene: TRBV5-1; abundance: .; j_gene: TRBJ2-1; d_gene: .; CDR3aa: CASSLDTTVLEQFF; CDR3nt: TGCGCCAGCAGCTTGGATACGACAGTTCTAGAGCAGTTCTTC
v_gene: TRBV19; abundance: .; j_gene: TRBJ1-4; d_gene: .; CDR3aa: CASRRGAANEKLFF; CDR3nt: TGTGCCAGTAGGCGGGGGGCGGCTAATGAAAAACTGTTTTTT
v_gene: TRBV18; abundance: .; j_gene: TRBJ2-7; d_gene: .; CDR3aa: CASSPPTGSYEQYF; CDR3nt: TGTGCCAGCTCACCACCGACAGGATCCTACGAGCAGTACTTC
v_gene: TRBV6-2/TRBV6-3; abundance: few; j_gene: TRBJ1-1; d_gene: TRBD1; CDR3aa: CASSYSTDRGPTEAFF; CDR3nt: TGTGCCAGCAGTTATTCAACCGACAGGGGGCCCACTGAAGCTTTCTTT
v_gene: TRBV3-1/TRBV3-2; abundance: .; j_gene: TRBJ1-5; d_gene: .; CDR3aa: CASSQNRYSNQPQHF; CDR3nt: TGTGCCAGCAGCCAAAACAGGTATAGCAATCAGCCCCAGCATTTT
v_gene: TRBV6-5; abundance: .; j_gene: TRBJ2-7; d_gene: .; CDR3aa: CASRLGLLPSYEQYF; CDR3nt: TGTGCCAGCAGACTGGGACTGCTACCCTCCTACGAGCAGTACTTC
v_gene: TRBV9; abundance: .; j_gene: TRBJ2-7; d_gene: .; CDR3aa: CASSVDRDYEQYF; CDR3nt: TGTGCCAGCAGCGTAGACAGGGACTACGAGCAGTACTTC
v_gene: TRBV6-5; abundance: .; j_gene: TRBJ1-1; d_gene: .; CDR3aa: CASSYVPRQENTEAFF; CDR3nt: TGTGCCAGCAGTTACGTACCCAGACAGGAGAACACTGAAGCTTTCTTT
v_gene: TRBV4-2; abundance: once; j_gene: TRBJ2-3; d_gene: .; CDR3aa: CASSQDRVTDTQYF; CDR3nt: TGTGCCAGCAGCCAAGATCGGGTAACAGATACGCAGTATTTT
v_gene: TRBV19; abundance: many; j_gene: TRBJ2-7; d_gene: .; CDR3aa: CASSNDRYPYEQYF; CDR3nt: TGTGCCAGTAGTAACGACAGGTACCCCTACGAGCAGTACTTC
v_gene: TRBV10-3; abundance: .; j_gene: TRBJ2-7; d_gene: .; CDR3aa: CAISESAGFYEQYF; CDR3nt: TGTGCCATCAGTGAGTCAGCGGGCTTCTACGAGCAGTACTTC
v_gene: TRBV2; abundance: .; j_gene: TRBJ1-4; d_gene: .; CDR3aa: CASSEGAGWGSTNEKLFF; CDR3nt: TGTGCCAGCAGTGAAGGTGCAGGGTGGGGTTCAACTAATGAAAAACTGTTTTTT
v_gene: TRBV4-2; abundance: .; j_gene: TRBJ1-2; d_gene: .; CDR3aa: CASSQGRGVNYGYTF; CDR3nt: TGTGCCAGCAGCCAAGGACGGGGGGTTAACTATGGCTACACCTTC
v_gene: TRBV5-4; abundance: .; j_gene: TRBJ1-2; d_gene: .; CDR3aa: CASSLGARVNYGYTF; CDR3nt: TGTGCCAGCAGCTTGGGGGCTCGAGTAAACTATGGCTACACCTTC
v_gene: TRBV29-1; abundance: .; j_gene: TRBJ1-1; d_gene: .; CDR3aa: CSVLRASPEAFF; CDR3nt: TGCAGCGTCCTCAGGGCCTCTCCTGAAGCTTTCTTT
v_gene: TRBV25-1; abundance: .; j_gene: TRBJ1-3; d_gene: .; CDR3aa: CASSELQGFVNTIYF; CDR3nt: TGTGCCAGCAGTGAACTGCAGGGTTTTGTGAACACCATATATTTT
v_gene: TRBV3-1/TRBV3-2; abundance: .; j_gene: TRBJ1-5; d_gene: .; CDR3aa: CASSLGGVNQPQHF; CDR3nt: TGTGCCAGCAGCCTGGGAGGGGTAAATCAGCCCCAGCATTTT
v_gene: TRBV11-2; abundance: .; j_gene: TRBJ1-5; d_gene: .; CDR3aa: CASSLEGPEQPQHF; CDR3nt: TGTGCCAGCAGCTTAGAGGGGCCTGAGCAGCCCCAGCATTTT
v_gene: TRBV4-1; abundance: .; j_gene: TRBJ2-1; d_gene: .; CDR3aa: CASSQLRGFRDGVYNEQFF; CDR3nt: TGCGCCAGCAGCCAACTTAGGGGGTTTAGGGACGGAGTTTACAATGAGCAGTTCTTC
v_gene: TRBV7-2; abundance: .; j_gene: TRBJ1-3; d_gene: TRBD1; CDR3aa: CASSFLSGGSGNTIYF; CDR3nt: TGTGCCAGCAGCTTTCTGTCAGGGGGATCTGGAAACACCATATATTTT
v_gene: TRBV5-1; abundance: .; j_gene: TRBJ2-5; d_gene: .; CDR3aa: CASSPRPGLQETQYF; CDR3nt: TGCGCCAGCAGCCCCCGGCCAGGGTTACAAGAGACCCAGTACTTC
v_gene: TRBV18; abundance: .; j_gene: TRBJ1-2; d_gene: .; CDR3aa: CASSLLEGDYGYTF; CDR3nt: TGTGCCAGCTCACTCTTAGAAGGGGACTATGGCTACACCTTC
v_gene: TRBV10-2; abundance: .; j_gene: TRBJ1-6; d_gene: TRBD1; CDR3aa: CASSDEGARSSPLHF; CDR3nt: TGCGCCAGCAGTGACGAGGGGGCGCGGAGTTCACCCCTCCACTTT
v_gene: TRBV10-2; abundance: once; j_gene: TRBJ2-7; d_gene: TRBD1; CDR3aa: CASSDRRGRYEQYF; CDR3nt: TGCGCCAGCAGTGATCGCAGGGGGCGATACGAGCAGTACTTC
v_gene: TRBV23-1; abundance: .; j_gene: TRBJ2-7; d_gene: TRBD1; CDR3aa: CASSQSLHGDRPYEQYF; CDR3nt: TGCGCCAGCAGTCAATCTCTTCACGGGGACAGACCCTACGAGCAGTACTTC
v_gene: TRBV6-5; abundance: .; j_gene: TRBJ1-4; d_gene: .; CDR3aa: CASSYSRGTNEKLFF; CDR3nt: TGTGCCAGCAGTTACTCACGCGGTACTAATGAAAAACTGTTTTTT
v_gene: TRBV5-1; abundance: .; j_gene: TRBJ1-1; d_gene: .; CDR3aa: CASSLQGNTEAFF; CDR3nt: TGCGCCAGCAGCTTGCAGGGGAACACTGAAGCTTTCTTT
v_gene: TRBV13; abundance: .; j_gene: TRBJ1-1; d_gene: TRBD1; CDR3aa: CASSIRTGVMNTEAFF; CDR3nt: TGTGCCAGCAGCATCAGGACAGGAGTAATGAACACTGAAGCTTTCTTT
v_gene: TRBV9; abundance: .; j_gene: TRBJ2-3; d_gene: TRBD2; CDR3aa: CASSARGADTQYF; CDR3nt: TGTGCCAGCAGCGCGCGGGGGGCAGATACGCAGTATTTT
v_gene: TRBV11-2; abundance: .; j_gene: TRBJ2-5; d_gene: .; CDR3aa: CASSLRQTPETQYF; CDR3nt: TGTGCCAGCAGCTTACGCCAGACTCCAGAGACCCAGTACTTC
v_gene: TRBV19; abundance: .; j_gene: TRBJ2-1; d_gene: TRBD2; CDR3aa: CASSIAGGPYNEQFF; CDR3nt: TGTGCCAGTAGTATAGCGGGAGGGCCTTACAATGAGCAGTTCTTC
v_gene: TRBV10-1; abundance: .; j_gene: TRBJ2-7; d_gene: TRBD2; CDR3aa: CASSVPGTSGRASSYEQYF; CDR3nt: TGCGCCAGCAGTGTGCCCGGGACTAGCGGTAGAGCCTCCTCCTACGAGCAGTACTTC
v_gene: TRBV7-2; abundance: few; j_gene: TRBJ1-5; d_gene: TRBD1; CDR3aa: CASSVNRGGQPQHF; CDR3nt: TGTGCCAGCAGCGTTAACAGGGGGGGACAGCCCCAGCATTTT
v_gene: TRBV13; abundance: once; j_gene: TRBJ2-1; d_gene: TRBD1; CDR3aa: CASSSRTGALYNEQFF; CDR3nt: TGTGCCAGCAGCTCTCGGACAGGGGCCCTTTACAATGAGCAGTTCTTC
v_gene: TRBV12-5; abundance: .; j_gene: TRBJ1-4; d_gene: TRBD1; CDR3aa: CASGYVEGGPGREKLFF; CDR3nt: TGTGCTAGTGGTTATGTTGAAGGGGGCCCAGGACGTGAAAAACTGTTTTTT
v_gene: TRBV7-2; abundance: .; j_gene: TRBJ2-2; d_gene: TRBD2; CDR3aa: CASSLKVWLAGDPGELFF; CDR3nt: TGTGCCAGCAGCTTGAAAGTTTGGCTAGCGGGGGATCCCGGGGAGCTGTTTTTT
v_gene: TRBV6-5; abundance: once; j_gene: TRBJ2-3; d_gene: TRBD2; CDR3aa: CASSPGGPDTQYF; CDR3nt: TGTGCCAGCAGTCCGGGGGGGCCGGATACGCAGTATTTT
v_gene: TRBV10-3; abundance: .; j_gene: TRBJ1-1; d_gene: .; CDR3aa: CAIRRGGENTEAFF; CDR3nt: TGTGCCATCAGGCGGGGTGGGGAGAACACTGAAGCTTTCTTT
v_gene: TRBV14; abundance: once; j_gene: TRBJ1-4; d_gene: .; CDR3aa: CASSQGFFAPSELFF; CDR3nt: TGTGCCAGCAGCCAAGGTTTTTTCGCCCCATCGGAACTGTTTTTT
v_gene: TRBV11-2; abundance: few; j_gene: TRBJ2-7; d_gene: TRBD1; CDR3aa: CASSLVGLDRAYEQYF; CDR3nt: TGTGCCAGCAGCTTAGTAGGATTGGACAGGGCCTACGAGCAGTACTTC
v_gene: TRBV5-4; abundance: .; j_gene: TRBJ1-2; d_gene: .; CDR3aa: CASSSRYRVSNYGYTF; CDR3nt: TGTGCCAGCAGCTCCCGCTACAGGGTGTCCAACTATGGCTACACCTTC
v_gene: TRBV5-4; abundance: .; j_gene: TRBJ2-7; d_gene: .; CDR3aa: CASSLGGTPPDEQYF; CDR3nt: TGTGCCAGCAGCTTGGGAGGGACACCGCCCGACGAGCAGTACTTC
v_gene: TRBV2; abundance: .; j_gene: TRBJ2-5; d_gene: TRBD2; CDR3aa: CASSESTSASIQETQYF; CDR3nt: TGTGCCAGCAGTGAAAGCACTAGCGCGAGTATACAAGAGACCCAGTACTTC
v_gene: TRBV7-9; abundance: .; j_gene: TRBJ1-1; d_gene: .; CDR3aa: CASSPPRPSGTEAFF; CDR3nt: TGTGCCAGCAGCCCTCCTCGGCCGAGCGGCACTGAAGCTTTCTTT
v_gene: TRBV5-1; abundance: .; j_gene: TRBJ1-2; d_gene: TRBD1; CDR3aa: CASSLVPGQSNYGYTF; CDR3nt: TGCGCCAGCAGCTTGGTCCCGGGACAGAGCAACTATGGCTACACCTTC
v_gene: TRBV11-2; abundance: .; j_gene: TRBJ1-2; d_gene: .; CDR3aa: CASSRETGQGYTF; CDR3nt: TGTGCCAGCAGCCGAGAAACGGGTCAGGGCTACACCTTC
v_gene: TRBV4-1; abundance: .; j_gene: TRBJ2-2; d_gene: .; CDR3aa: CASSRSAGELFF; CDR3nt: TGCGCCAGCAGCCGGAGCGCCGGGGAGCTGTTTTTT
v_gene: TRBV10-1; abundance: .; j_gene: TRBJ2-5; d_gene: TRBD2; CDR3aa: CASSEGTSGETQYF; CDR3nt: TGCGCCAGCAGTGAGGGGACTAGTGGGGAGACCCAGTACTTC